This record concerns one T cell receptor beta chain sequence. Its antigen remains unknown. This record comes from a study of OX40 agonist ivuxolimab in advanced cancers. Study-wide background: Those enrolled were 82.7% male, with a mean age of roughly 60 years and ages from roughly 23 to 79.

Whole-study findings and limits: There was clonal expansion of CD4+ and CD8+ blood T cells by week 6 at 0.1 to 3.0 mg/kg.

CDR3 size: 13 residues. Trimming left V 5 bases short and J 1 base short, with 8 bases between. Looked up from germline, CDR1 is SNHLY and CDR2 is FYNNEI. Data came from immunoSEQ multiplex PCR; TCRdb stores just in-frame clones and leaves some out. The top ten hold 33% of the sample, which has under 25,000 clones, about 79% seen once. Patients had blood sampled at baseline and again on cycle 4 day 1 and cycle 7 day 1. The receptor was isolated from an adult with an advanced solid tumor such as melanoma, head and neck, liver or kidney cancer. The material sequenced was CD4+ or CD8+ T cells sorted from blood, taken in a trial of the OX40 agonist ivuxolimab. This sequence joins TRBV2 and TRBJ1-2; tentatively, D is TRBD1 (6 bases). The CDR3 sequence is CASSPGHNYGYTF. As DNA, the CDR3 is TGTGCCAGCAGTCCGGGACATAACTATGGCTACACCTTC.